The source of this T cell receptor beta chain is a study of tumor and adjacent non-tumor tissue in lung cancer. Study background: The patients, around 9 men and a few women, were about 30 to 85 with stage I to III disease.

No cell sorting was done before RNA was extracted from the tissue. The normal lung tissue was taken more than 3 cm from the tumor edge. From germline, CDR1 is SGHAT and CDR2 FQNNGV. The CDR3 covers 14 residues. Three rounds of nested PCR, following a modified ARM-PCR protocol, produced the TCRbeta library. TCRdb passed the multiplex PCR reads through MiXCR, listing each CDR3 protein once. The profile shows roughly 75,000 distinct CDR3 sequences, about two thirds of them singletons. The chain joins TRBV11-2 to TRBJ1-4; no reliable D call. The TCR sequence derives from a woman aged 50 to 60 with non-small cell lung cancer. The specimen sequenced was distant non-tumor lung tissue. The CDR3 spells CTSSLDSTNEKLFF. DNA for the CDR3: TGTACTAGCAGCCTTGATAGTACTAATGAAAAACTGTTTTTT.